These 6 T cell receptor beta chains were sequenced from one sample in a study of cytomegalovirus exposure and HLA in healthy donors. Vbeta (60) and Jbeta (13) primers were used in the PCR. Produced via immunoSEQ multiplex PCR; TCRdb's table is partial and in-frame only. The top ten clones hold roughly 10% of a sample with about 110,000 clones, roughly 71% of them seen once. Sequenced sample: PBMCs. The receptor set was obtained from a man aged 40-55 years in good health and CMV-seropositive.

The genes are TRBV28 and TRBJ1-5, with D hard to call. Per the germline V gene, CDR1 is MDHEN and CDR2 is SYDVKM. Trimming removed 4 bases at V and 6 bases at J, with 13 bases between. The CDR3 covers 14 residues. The CDR3 DNA reads TGTGCCAGCAGTTCCCCCCCTACGAGTCAGCCCCAGCATTTT. Its protein product is CASSSPPTSQPQHF.

V gene TRBV10-3 combines with J gene TRBJ2-7; D is perhaps TRBD2 (6 bases). The CDR3 loop spans 15 amino acids. V lost 2 bases and J lost 2, with 13 bases in between. From germline, CDR1 is ENHRY and CDR2 SYGVKD. The CDR3 DNA reads TGTGCCATCAGTGAGGGGCGGGGAGCTCCCTACGAGCAGTACTTC. Amino acid sequence: CAISEGRGAPYEQYF.

The V call is TRBV6-1, the J call TRBJ2-2; 7 nucleotides align to TRBD1. Germline CDR1 and CDR2: MNHNS and SASEGT. The CDR3 length is 14 residues. V trimming: 5 bases; J trimming: 6 bases; junction bases outside the gene matches: 6. For the CDR3, the DNA is TGTGCCAGCAGTAAACTTCAGGGGGCCGGGGAGCTGTTTTTT. Its protein product is CASSKLQGAGELFF.

CDR3 DNA sequence: TGTGCCAGCAGTCTAAAAGGGGGGGATCAGCCCCAGCATTTT. Its translation: CASSLKGGDQPQHF. The chain has TRBV27 and TRBJ1-5; weak D call: TRBD1 (6 bases). V gave up 5 bases and J gave up 5 bases, with 13 bases separating them. This CDR3 is built from 14 residues. From germline, CDR1 is MNHEY and CDR2 SMNVEV (reference sequence).

J is TRBJ1-3 and V is TRBV5-6, with 7 bases matching TRBD1. The CDR3 is 16 residues long. The junction had 7 bases not matched to a gene; V was cut back by 4 bases and J by 0 bases. From germline, CDR1 is SGHDT and CDR2 YYEEEE. The CDR3 is CASSIPGTASGNTIYF. The CDR3 nucleotides are TGTGCCAGCAGCATCCCAGGGACAGCCTCTGGAAACACCATATATTTT. The entire variable domain, with the rest obtained from reference TRBV5-6 and TRBJ1-3, is as follows: DAGVTQSPTHLIKTRGQQVTLRCSPKSGHDTVSWYQQALGQGPQFIFQYYEEEERQRGNFPDRFSGHQFPNYSSELNVNALLLGDSALYLCASSIPGTASGNTIYFGEGSWLTVV.

This clone showed up just a few times. V gene TRBV27 combines with J gene TRBJ1-2, with 7 positions matching TRBD1. Germline trimming cut 6 bases from V and 2 bases from J; bases unmatched to any gene: 6. The CDR3 sequence is 14 residues long. Germline CDR1 and CDR2: MNHEY and SMNVEV (reference sequence). The CDR3 DNA follows: TGTGCCAGCAGGTTCTTGGGACAGAACTATGGCTACACCTTC. Protein product: CASRFLGQNYGYTF.